The next 6 T cell receptor beta chains were all read from a single sample in a study of cytomegalovirus exposure and HLA in healthy donors. Use of 60 Vbeta and 13 Jbeta primers characterized the PCR. Generated by immunoSEQ multiplex PCR, the TCRdb table keeps only in-frame clones and is missing some. Among 100,000 to 130,000 clones, more than 65% were seen once, and the ten largest hold 4% to 5%. The sample consisted of PBMCs. The receptors stem from a male donor in good health and CMV-seronegative.

This clone showed up just a few times. This chain uses TRBV30 with TRBJ1-6; D may be TRBD1 (5 bases). The CDR3 runs 16 residues. Germline V gives CDR1 GTSNPN, CDR2 SVGIG (reference sequence). Trimming stripped 3 bases from V and 4 bases from J, with 16 bases between. This chain's CDR3 is CAWSASRQTYNSPLHF. CDR3 in DNA: TGTGCCTGGAGCGCCTCGCGACAGACTTATAATTCACCCCTCCACTTT.

The chain uses TRBV7-3 and TRBJ2-2; 10 bases line up with TRBD2. CDR3 length: 15 amino acids. Trimming took 5 bases from V and 8 from J; bases not matched to a gene: 8. Germline CDR1 SGHTA, CDR2 FQGTGA. CDR3 bases: TGTGCCAGCAGCATCCAAGCGGGAGGGCCAGGGGAGCTGTTTTTT. This translates into CASSIQAGGPGELFF.

The V call is TRBV9, the J call TRBJ2-5; 14 bases agree with TRBD2. There are 17 residues in the CDR3. V shed 1 base and J 5 bases; nucleotides not matched to a gene: 7. In germline, CDR1 is SGDLS, CDR2 YYNGEE. CDR3 sequence reads: CASSVTSRTSGGETQYF. The CDR3 bases are TGTGCCAGCAGCGTAACCTCGAGGACTAGCGGGGGGGAGACCCAGTACTTC.

The rearrangement links TRBV7-6 to TRBJ1-5; possibly TRBD1 for D (6 bases). Per the germline V gene, CDR1 is SGHVS and CDR2 is FNYEAQ. This CDR3 is built from 15 residues. V was shortened by 3 bases and J by 7 bases, with 16 bases between the two germline ends. As DNA, the CDR3 is TGTGCCAGCAGCTTTGGGGGCAGTCAGGCGCAGCCCCAGCATTTT. This sequence encodes CASSFGGSQAQPQHF.

The chain joins TRBV7-9 to TRBJ2-7; a weak D match, TRBD2 (5 bases). V was pared by 0 bases and J by 3 bases, with 9 bases between. Germline V gives CDR1 SEHNR, CDR2 FQNEAQ (reference sequence). This CDR3 has 14 amino acids. CDR3 in amino acids: CASSLAGVLYEQYF. Written as DNA, the CDR3 is TGTGCCAGCAGCTTAGCGGGAGTGCTCTACGAGCAGTACTTC.

The V call is TRBV6-5, the J call TRBJ2-7; 7 bases match TRBD1. The CDR3 is 14 amino acids. Germline V gene data show CDR1 as MNHEY and CDR2 as SVGAGI. The V and J ends lost 5 bases and 3 bases, in that order; junction bases with no gene match: 7. The CDR3 protein is CASSLTGNVYEQYF. CDR3 sequence (DNA): TGTGCCAGCAGTCTGACAGGGAACGTCTACGAGCAGTACTTC.